This paragraph covers one TCR beta chain sequence. This record belongs to a study of blood T cell repertoires in COVID-19. This CDR3 contains 15 residues. The V and J ends lost 5 bases and 9 bases, in that order; junction bases with no gene match: 13. The germline CDR1 and CDR2 sequences are SGHTS and YDEGEE. Repertoires were generated with immunoSEQ multiplex PCR, while TCRdb's copy carries only in-frame clones and drops some. The sample lists about 230,000 clones, approximately 80% seen once, with roughly 30% in the top ten. The chain uses TRBV5-8 and TRBJ2-1, with 8 bases identical to TRBD2. This TCR derives from a man between 35 and 55 years old with acute or convalescent COVID-19. Sequencing was carried out using peripheral blood. In DNA, the CDR3 is TGTGCCAGCAGTCCCGGGACTAGTGTGTTTGGTGAGCAGTTCTTC. Translated: CASSPGTSVFGEQFF.